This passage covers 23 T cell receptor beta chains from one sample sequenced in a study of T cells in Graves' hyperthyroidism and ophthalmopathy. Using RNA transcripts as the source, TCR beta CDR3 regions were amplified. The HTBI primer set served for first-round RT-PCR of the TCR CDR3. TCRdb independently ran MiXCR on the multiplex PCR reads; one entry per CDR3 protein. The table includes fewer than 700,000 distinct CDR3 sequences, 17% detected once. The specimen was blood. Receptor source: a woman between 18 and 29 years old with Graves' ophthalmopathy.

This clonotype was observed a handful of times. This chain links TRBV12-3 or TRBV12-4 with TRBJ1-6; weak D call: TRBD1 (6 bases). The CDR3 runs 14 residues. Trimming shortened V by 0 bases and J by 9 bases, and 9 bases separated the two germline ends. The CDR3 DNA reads TGTGCCAGCAGTTTAGCAGGGGGTTTTTCACCCCTCCACTTT. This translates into CASSLAGGFSPLHF.

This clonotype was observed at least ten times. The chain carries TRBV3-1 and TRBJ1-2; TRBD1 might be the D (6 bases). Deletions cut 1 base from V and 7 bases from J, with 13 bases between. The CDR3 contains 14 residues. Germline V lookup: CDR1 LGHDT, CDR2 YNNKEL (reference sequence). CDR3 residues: CASSQGGGPGGYTF. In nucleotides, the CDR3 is TGTGCCAGCAGCCAAGGAGGGGGTCCGGGTGGCTACACCTTC.

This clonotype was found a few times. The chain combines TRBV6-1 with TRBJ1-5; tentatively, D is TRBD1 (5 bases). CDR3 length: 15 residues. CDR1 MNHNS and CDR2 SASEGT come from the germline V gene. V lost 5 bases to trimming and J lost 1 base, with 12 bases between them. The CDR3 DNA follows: TGTGCCAGCAGTTGGGGTGGGGGGAGCAATCAGCCCCAGCATTTT. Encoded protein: CASSWGGGSNQPQHF.

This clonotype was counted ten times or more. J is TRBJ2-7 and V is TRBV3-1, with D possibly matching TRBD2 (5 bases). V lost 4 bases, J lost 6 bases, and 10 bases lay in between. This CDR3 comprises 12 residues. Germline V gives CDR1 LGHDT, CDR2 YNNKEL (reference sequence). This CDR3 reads CASSLLASEQYF. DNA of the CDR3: TGTGCCAGCAGCCTTCTAGCCTCCGAGCAGTACTTC.

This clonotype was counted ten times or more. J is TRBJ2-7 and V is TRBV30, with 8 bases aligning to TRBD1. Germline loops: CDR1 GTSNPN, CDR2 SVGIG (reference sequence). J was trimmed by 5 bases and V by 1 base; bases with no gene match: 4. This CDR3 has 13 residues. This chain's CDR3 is CAWSEDRAHEQYF. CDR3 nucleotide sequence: TGTGCCTGGAGTGAGGACAGGGCCCACGAGCAGTACTTC. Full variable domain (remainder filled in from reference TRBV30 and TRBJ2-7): SQTIHQWPATLVQPVGSPLSLECTVEGTSNPNLYWYRQAAGRGLQLLFYSVGIGQISSEVPQNLSASRPQDRQFILSSKKLLLSDSGFYLCAWSEDRAHEQYFGPGTRLTVT.

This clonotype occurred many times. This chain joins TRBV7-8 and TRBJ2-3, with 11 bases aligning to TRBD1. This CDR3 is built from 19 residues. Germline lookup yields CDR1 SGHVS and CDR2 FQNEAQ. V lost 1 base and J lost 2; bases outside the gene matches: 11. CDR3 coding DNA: TGTGCCAGCAGCTTAGAATCTCCCGGGACAGGGGGATACACAGATACGCAGTATTTT. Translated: CASSLESPGTGGYTDTQYF.

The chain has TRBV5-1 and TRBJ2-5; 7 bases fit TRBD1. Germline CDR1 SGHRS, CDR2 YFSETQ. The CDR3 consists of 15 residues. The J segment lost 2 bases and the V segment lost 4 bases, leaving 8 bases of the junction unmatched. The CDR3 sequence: CASSLQGYEQETQYF. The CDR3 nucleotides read TGCGCCAGCAGCCTACAGGGGTACGAACAAGAGACCCAGTACTTC.

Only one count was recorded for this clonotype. The CDR3 is CASSQDLAPYNEQFF. In DNA, the CDR3 is TGTGCCAGCAGCCAAGACCTTGCCCCCTACAATGAGCAGTTCTTC. V usage is TRBV3-1 and J usage is TRBJ2-1; D unclear. Germline V lookup: CDR1 LGHDT, CDR2 YNNKEL (reference sequence). The CDR3 is 15 amino acids. V was clipped by 0 bases and J by 2 bases, with 8 bases between them.

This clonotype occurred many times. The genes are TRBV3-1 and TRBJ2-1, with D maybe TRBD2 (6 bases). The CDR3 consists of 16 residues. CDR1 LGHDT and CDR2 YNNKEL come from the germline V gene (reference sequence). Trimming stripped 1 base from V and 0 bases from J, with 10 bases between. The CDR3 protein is CASSQVVGGSYNEQFF. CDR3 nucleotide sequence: TGTGCCAGCAGCCAAGTTGTGGGGGGCTCCTACAATGAGCAGTTCTTC.

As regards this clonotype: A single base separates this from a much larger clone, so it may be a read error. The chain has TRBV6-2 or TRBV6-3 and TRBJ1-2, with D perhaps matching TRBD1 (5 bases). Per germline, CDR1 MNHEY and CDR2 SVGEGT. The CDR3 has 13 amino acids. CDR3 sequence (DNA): TGTGCCAGCAGTTACCAGGGAGGCTATGGCCACACCTTC. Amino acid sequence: CASSYQGGYGHTF.

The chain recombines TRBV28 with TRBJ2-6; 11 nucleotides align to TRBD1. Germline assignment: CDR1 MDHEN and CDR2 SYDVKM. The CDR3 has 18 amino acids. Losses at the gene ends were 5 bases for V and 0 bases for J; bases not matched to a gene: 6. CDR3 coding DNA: TGTGCCAGCAGTAATGAAGGGACAGGGGGCTCTGGGGCCAACGTCCTGACTTTC. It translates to CASSNEGTGGSGANVLTF.

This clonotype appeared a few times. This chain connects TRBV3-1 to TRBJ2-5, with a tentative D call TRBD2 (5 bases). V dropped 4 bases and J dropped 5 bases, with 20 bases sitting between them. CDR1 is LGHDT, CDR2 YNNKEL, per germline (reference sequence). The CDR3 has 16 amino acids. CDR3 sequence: CASSRPKVEARETQYF. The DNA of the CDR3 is TGTGCCAGCAGCCGTCCTAAAGTGGAGGCGCGGGAGACCCAGTACTTC.

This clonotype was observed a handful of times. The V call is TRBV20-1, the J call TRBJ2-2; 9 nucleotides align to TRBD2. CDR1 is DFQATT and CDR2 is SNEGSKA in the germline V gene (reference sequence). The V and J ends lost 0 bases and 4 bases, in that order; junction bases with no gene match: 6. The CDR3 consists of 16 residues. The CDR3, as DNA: TGCAGTGCTAGAGATTCTAGCGGGATTATCACCGGGGAGCTGTTTTTT. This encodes CSARDSSGIITGELFF.

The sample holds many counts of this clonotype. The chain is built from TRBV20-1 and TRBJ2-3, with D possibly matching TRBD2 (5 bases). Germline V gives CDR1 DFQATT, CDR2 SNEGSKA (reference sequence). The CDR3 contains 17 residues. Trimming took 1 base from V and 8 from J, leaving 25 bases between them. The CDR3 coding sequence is TGCAGTGCTAGAGTCCCTGTGAGGGTGGATAGGGCAGGTACGCAGTATTTT. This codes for CSARVPVRVDRAGTQYF.

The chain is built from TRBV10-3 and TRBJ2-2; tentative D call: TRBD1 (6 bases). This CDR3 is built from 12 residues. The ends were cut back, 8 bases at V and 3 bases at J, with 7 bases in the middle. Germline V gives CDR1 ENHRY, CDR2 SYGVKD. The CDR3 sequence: CAIQGYTGELFF. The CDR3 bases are TGTGCCATCCAGGGGTACACCGGGGAGCTGTTTTTT.

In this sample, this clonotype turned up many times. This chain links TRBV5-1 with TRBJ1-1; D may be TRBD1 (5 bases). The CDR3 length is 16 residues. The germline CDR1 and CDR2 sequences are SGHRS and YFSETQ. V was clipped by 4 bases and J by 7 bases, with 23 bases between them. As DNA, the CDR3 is TGCGCCAGCAGCGCGGAGGATACCACCGGGGACCATGAAGCTTTCTTT. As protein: CASSAEDTTGDHEAFF.

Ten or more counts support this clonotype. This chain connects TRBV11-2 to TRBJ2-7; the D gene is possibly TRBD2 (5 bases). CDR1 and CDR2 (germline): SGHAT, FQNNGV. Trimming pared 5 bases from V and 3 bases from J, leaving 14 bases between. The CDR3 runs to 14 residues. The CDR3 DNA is TGTGCCAGCAGCCCTTTGCTAGCCAGCTACGAGCAGTACTTC. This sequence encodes CASSPLLASYEQYF.

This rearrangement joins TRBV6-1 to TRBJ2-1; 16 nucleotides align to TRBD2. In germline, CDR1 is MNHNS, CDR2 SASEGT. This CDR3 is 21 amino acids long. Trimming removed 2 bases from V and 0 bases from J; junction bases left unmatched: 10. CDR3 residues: CASSEPPGLAGGPSSYNEQFF. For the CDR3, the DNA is TGTGCCAGCAGTGAACCTCCGGGACTAGCGGGAGGGCCGAGCTCCTACAATGAGCAGTTCTTC.

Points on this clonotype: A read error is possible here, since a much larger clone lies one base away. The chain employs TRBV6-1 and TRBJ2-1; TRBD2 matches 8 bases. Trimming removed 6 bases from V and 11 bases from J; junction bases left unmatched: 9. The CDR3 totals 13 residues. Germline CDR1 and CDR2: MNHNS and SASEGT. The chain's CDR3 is CASSPGSGNKQFF. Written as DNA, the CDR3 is TGTGCCAGCAGCCCCGGTAGCGGGAATAAGCAGTTCTTC.

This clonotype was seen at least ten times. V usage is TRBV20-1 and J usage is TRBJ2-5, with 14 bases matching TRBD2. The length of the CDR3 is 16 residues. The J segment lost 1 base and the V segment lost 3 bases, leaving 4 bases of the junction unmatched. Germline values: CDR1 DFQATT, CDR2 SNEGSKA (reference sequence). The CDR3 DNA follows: TGCAGTGCTAGGGAGACTAGCGGGGGGGCCCAAGAGACCCAGTACTTC. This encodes CSARETSGGAQETQYF.

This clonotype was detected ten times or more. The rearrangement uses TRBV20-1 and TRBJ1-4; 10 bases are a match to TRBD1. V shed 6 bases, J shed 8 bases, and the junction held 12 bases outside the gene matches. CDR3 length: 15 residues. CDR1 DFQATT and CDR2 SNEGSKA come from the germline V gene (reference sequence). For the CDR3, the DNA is TGCAGTGCAGCCAGCGGGACAGGGGCAGGGGAAAAACTGTTTTTT. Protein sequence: CSAASGTGAGEKLFF.

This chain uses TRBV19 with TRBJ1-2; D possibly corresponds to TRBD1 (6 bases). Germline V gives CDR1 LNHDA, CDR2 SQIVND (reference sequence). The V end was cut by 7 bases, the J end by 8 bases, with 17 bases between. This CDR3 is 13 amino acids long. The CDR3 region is CASNAVGARGYTF. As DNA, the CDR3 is TGTGCCAGTAACGCTGTGGGGGCTCGGGGCTACACCTTC.

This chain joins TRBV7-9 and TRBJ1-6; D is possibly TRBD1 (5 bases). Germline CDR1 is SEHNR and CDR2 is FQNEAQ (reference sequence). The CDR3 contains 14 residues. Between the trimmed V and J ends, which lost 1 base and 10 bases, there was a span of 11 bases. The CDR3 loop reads CASSLEQGASPLHF. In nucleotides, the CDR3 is TGTGCCAGCAGCTTAGAGCAGGGAGCGTCACCCCTCCACTTT.